This T cell receptor beta chain was obtained from a study of blood T cell repertoires in COVID-19. CDR1 and CDR2 from the germline V gene are SGHDT and YYEEEE. The V segment lost 4 bases and the J segment 1 base; nucleotides outside the gene matches: 3. The CDR3 loop spans 14 amino acids. The table came from immunoSEQ multiplex PCR; TCRdb's copy has only in-frame clones and leaves some out. The table has approximately 270,000 clones, about 91% seen once. The TCR originated in a human donor in a cohort exposed to, infected with or recovered from COVID-19 (not recorded which). The donor label of this sample is uncertain. Material: PBMCs or T cells enriched from blood (not recorded which). This chain links TRBV5-6 with TRBJ2-5; 8 nucleotides agree with TRBD2. The CDR3: CASSRLAGQETQYF. The CDR3 DNA sequence: TGTGCCAGCAGCCGGCTAGCGGGCCAAGAGACCCAGTACTTC.